This T cell receptor (beta chain) was sequenced for a study of cytomegalovirus exposure and HLA in healthy donors (TCRdb year 2017). Concerning the study at large: An earlier analysis of some 500 of the donors reported 250 to 300 Gb of sequence data and about 100 million unique TCR beta sequences from about 179 million T cells. Across under 500 genotyped donors of the cohort, an average of about 220,000 unique TCR beta nucleotide sequences per donor were sequenced, and roughly 20% of those sequences were non-productive. Because of strong linkage in the cohort, roughly five DR-DQ haplotypes were treated as single units for association and clustering. The study was designed to test whether signatures of past pathogen exposure could be identified by cataloging public T cell receptors. The study used immunosequencing to profile the T cell repertoires of hundreds of subjects and linked those repertoires to cytomegalovirus serostatus. HLA typing included class I and class II loci at four-digit resolution. Roughly 290 gigabases of sequencing data and roughly 81 million unique TCR sequences made up an early release that covered over 550 HLA-typed donors. A separate validation cohort of 90 to 150 different subjects was used in addition to the roughly 670-subject first cohort. The study combined high-throughput TCR immunosequencing, statistical association of individual TCRs with disease status, and machine learning to predict cytomegalovirus infection status. Among the approximately 430 genotyped donors, 75% to 90% belonged to the genetic ancestry cluster associated with self-reported Caucasian donors. Genome-wide SNP genotypes for about 55% of the roughly 670 donors were used in a later genetic analysis, which treated that subset as a discovery cohort. Donor age, sex, ethnicity and CMV serostatus were compiled together with the repertoire data. An earlier analysis of about 620 of the donors applied high-throughput TCR beta sequencing to assess whether each TCR beta V gene segment acted as functional or pseudogenic. Typing coverage varied by locus: 629-630 donors for A, B, C, DRB1 and DQB1; roughly 510 for DQA1; about 600 for DPA1; roughly 450 for DPB1. All discovery cohort repertoires had been generated using a single sequencing platform. Rather than drawing on any new phenotypic data, the later analysis identified candidate immune exposures from TCR beta sequences and the way those sequences occurred across donors. A later analysis re-analyzed previously published TCR beta repertoires from 600 to 850 donors and added high-resolution HLA genotyping to study TCR occurrence patterns.

As concerns this clone: What this receptor recognizes is not known. Base qualities are not at hand, and no much larger clone is one base apart.

Library preparation used the immunoSEQ multiplex PCR assay. A mixture of 60 forward primers for TCR Vbeta segments and 13 reverse primers for TCR Jbeta segments was used in the multiplex PCR. Amplification of the CDR3 region of rearranged TCR beta genes was performed with a multiplex PCR assay on genomic DNA. On the Illumina HiSeq System, the amplified TCR beta libraries were sequenced as 87-base-pair reads. On the authors' methods: In a later analysis, 80 million or so unique TCR beta chains were counted across the approximately 640 repertoires, and around 10 million of these chains were shared by at least two donors. To remove PCR and sequencing errors, raw reads were error-corrected and collapsed into unique sequences using a nearest-neighbor algorithm that merged closely related sequences. To assign V, D and J gene segments, CDR3 sequences were aligned to IMGT reference sequences. Each retained sequence needed at least a six-nucleotide match to both a V gene segment and a J gene segment. Rearrangements were called productive when the CDR3 lacked stop codons and stayed in frame with V and J; all others were non-productive. Following IMGT convention, CDR3 was defined as the stretch from the second conserved V-encoded cysteine up to the conserved J-encoded phenylalanine. Sequences without an unambiguous match to a single V gene segment were excluded from the earlier analysis of 587 of the donors. In an earlier analysis of roughly 600 of the donors, a V segment was called functional when productive rearrangements were above 56.7%, and segregating when the standard deviation between donors exceeded 5%. A statistical classification framework was built to diagnose cytomegalovirus status from the catalog of TCR beta chain sequences. In a later analysis, V and J genes were assigned by comparing TCR nucleotide sequences against IMGT/GENE-DB human TR gene sequences. A later analysis assigned CDR3 sequences and most-parsimonious VDJ recombination scenarios with the TCRdist pipeline. A later analysis defined each TCR beta chain by its CDR3 amino acid sequence plus V-gene family, and excluded reads lacking a unique V-gene family. A later analysis removed 450 to 600 highly shared, low-generation-probability nucleotide sequences to deal with suspected cross-contamination and a sequencing artifact. In a later analysis, a clonal expansion index for each public chain was calculated from normalized within-repertoire ranks of inferred template counts. Generation probabilities in a later analysis came from a VDJ recombination model fitted to out-of-frame rearrangements, and those results were checked against IGoR. In a later analysis, TCR-TCR, TCR-HLA and TCR-CMV co-occurrence was scored with hypergeometric tests, and a repertoire-size bias correction was applied to TCR pairs. To estimate false discovery rates, a later analysis permuted the HLA or CMV assignments 20 times. In a later analysis, co-occurring TCRs were grouped using DBSCAN, with TCRdist sequence similarity added in when clustering inside HLA-allele-positive subsets. For co-occurrence clustering, repertoires with fewer than 30,000 or more than 120,000 public chains were excluded, along with five repertoires with anomalous nucleotide sharing. The clones in this table, taken by TCRdb from immuneACCESS, are in-frame only. Not every clone is retained; where verified, under half of the shortfall comes from an unresolved V gene, and the cause of the rest is unknown. Clone size and V and J calls were adopted from that table, with D and trimming inferred from the DNA. The table for this sample lists over 150,000 clones; about 90% of them were counted only once. The ten largest make up around 0.25% of the sample.

The CDR3, from cysteine to phenylalanine, totals 18 residues. The kept DNA is CDR3 alone, 54 bases in frame from the first base. Trimming costs V 5 bases and J 4 bases, and their ends lie 23 bases apart. For CDR1 and CDR2, the germline V gene lists SGHTA and FQGNSA. Study-wide conclusions, independent of this receptor: Immune exposure information for the cohort was limited to CMV serostatus. Compared with the roughly 720-donor mean, donors in an Asian-associated ancestry cluster had fewer N-insertions in productive TCRs, according to a later genetic analysis. Cytomegalovirus status was reported to be diagnosed by the classifier with high specificity and sensitivity in both the original and validation cohorts. Because counts were too low, under 20 rarely observed V segments, including chromosome 9 orphons, were left out of the earlier analysis of 587 of the donors. When HLA alleles, especially DR and DQ, strongly co-occurred, attributing TCR associations to individual alleles was difficult. According to a later analysis, most CMV-associated TCR beta chains appeared to be HLA-restricted, and the HLA associations seemed to be driven largely by CMV exposure. A further reported finding was that TCR beta sequences accurately predicted the HLA-A and HLA-B alleles for most subjects in the first cohort. Across donors, most TCR sequences were observed very rarely, whereas some public TCRs were present in many individuals. At a false discovery rate of 0.05, a later analysis linked about 17,000 TCR beta sequences to specific HLA alleles. HLA typing was unavailable for some donors at each locus, so association tests used only the typed subset. A few of the identified cytomegalovirus-associated TCR beta chains were confirmed in vitro to be specific for cytomegalovirus antigens. Linkage disequilibrium might explain the correlated functional status among segregating V segments, but an unknown experimental factor could not be excluded. In a later analysis, HLA-associated TCR beta chains were found to be more clonally expanded and to have lower generation probabilities than equally common non-associated chains. An earlier analysis of around 600 of the donors showed that most TCR beta V segments appeared in productive rearrangements either about 87% or about 30% of the time, which broadly matched IMGT annotations. A group of highly shared sequence variants was considered likely to be a technical artifact of the sequencing pipeline. It was suggested by the authors that the approach could potentially be generalized to other disease states and immunological phenotypes. Roughly uniform sequencing depth across donors was assumed in presence/absence analyses, although this assumption may not hold. In a later genetic analysis, a missense DCLRE1C variant was associated with V-gene and J-gene trimming of TCR beta chains, and the association was replicated in an independent cohort. In a later analysis, the rate of TCR association differed among HLA loci, with DRB1 alleles having the most associated TCRs and HLA-C alleles having the fewest. The cohort was sequenced for TCR beta chains only, and without alpha or paired-chain data the features that could be detected were limited. Several of the top co-occurrence clusters appeared to be linked to parvovirus B19, influenza, CMV and Epstein-Barr virus, according to a later analysis. Some IMGT-functional V segments, including TRBV6-2 and TRBV6-3, could not be distinguished by the 87-base-pair reads and were therefore excluded. The study gave a list of around 170 TCR beta chains associated with cytomegalovirus.

The cohort comprised 550 to 700 healthy bone marrow donors. All cohort members were sampled while nominally healthy, although unrecorded immune exposures were likely present. The donor was CMV seronegative and belonged to the group of roughly 330 seronegative cohort members. Each donor provided a peripheral blood sample, and peripheral blood mononuclear cells were used for TCR beta sequencing. The Qiagen DNeasy Blood Extraction Kit was used to extract genomic DNA from the blood cell samples. The specimen sequenced was PBMCs. The clonotype comes from a girl under three years old in good health and CMV-seronegative. This receptor chain uses TRBV7-2 and TRBJ2-2, and possibly TRBD1, on 6 matching bases. Read as DNA, the sequence is TGTGCCAGCAGCACTCGGTGGGGGCTGATCTCCATCACCGGGGAGCTGTTTTTT. Translated, this is CASSTRWGLISITGELFF.